The rows below give T cell receptor beta chains drawn from one sample of a study of CD8 T cells in ankylosing spondylitis. TCRdb recomputed calls from the 5' RACE reads with MiXCR, one row per CDR3 protein. The profile covers more than 150,000 distinct CDR3 sequences, with roughly 12% appearing a single time and under 35% taken by the ten largest. Specimen: blood, either unsorted or a sorted T cell fraction (not recorded which). The origin of the receptors is a male donor with ankylosing spondylitis or in good health (not recorded which). The CDR3 runs from the conserved cysteine through the conserved F or W. D genes are given only for firm matches. Where a row states a size, it is once, few, many or the class of an expanded clone; other rows omit it.

j_gene | abundance | d_gene | v_gene | CDR3nt | CDR3aa
TRBJ2-7 | many | . | TRBV12-3/TRBV12-4 | TGTGCCAGCAGTTTTGACGTGGGCCGGACTTACGAGCAGTACTTC | CASSFDVGRTYEQYF
TRBJ2-1 | . | . | TRBV7-9 | TGTGCCAGCAGCCCGGGTCTAGGGAAAATATACAATGAGCAGTTCTTC | CASSPGLGKIYNEQFF
TRBJ2-1 | . | . | TRBV19 | TGTGCCAGTAGTCCCACATCTACCAATGAGCAGTTCTTC | CASSPTSTNEQFF
TRBJ2-5 | many | . | TRBV29-1 | TGCAGCGTTGTACCCGGCGAGACCCAGTACTTC | CSVVPGETQYF
TRBJ2-2 | many | TRBD1 | TRBV2 | TGTGCCAGCAGTGTAAACACAGGGGAAACCGGGGAGCTGTTTTTT | CASSVNTGETGELFF
TRBJ2-7 | many | TRBD2 | TRBV3-1 | TGTGCCAGCAGCCAAAGGACTAGCGCAGTCGAGCAGTACTTC | CASSQRTSAVEQYF
TRBJ2-2 | many | TRBD1 | TRBV5-1 | TGCGCCAGCAGCTTGGCCCTGACAGGGCGATCCGGGGAGCTGTTTTTT | CASSLALTGRSGELFF
TRBJ2-5 | few | . | TRBV20-1 | TGCAGTGCTAGAGATCTTCTAGCCAGGGAGACCCAGTACTTC | CSARDLLARETQYF
TRBJ2-2 | many | . | TRBV29-1 | TGCAGCGTTGTAGGGCTCGGGGCGAACACCGGGGAGCTGTTTTTT | CSVVGLGANTGELFF
TRBJ2-1 | few | TRBD2 | TRBV19 | TGTGCCAGTAGTACGACTAGCGGGGGGTTTAATGAGCAGTTCTTC | CASSTTSGGFNEQFF
TRBJ1-6 | many | . | TRBV5-6 | TGTGCCAGCAGCGTAAAGGGGTATAATTCACCCCTCCACTTT | CASSVKGYNSPLHF
TRBJ2-3 | many | . | TRBV5-6 | TGTGCCAGCAGCGCCGGACGGGGGATCACAGATACGCAGTATTTT | CASSAGRGITDTQYF
TRBJ1-4 | few | TRBD1 | TRBV12-5 | TGTGCTAGTGGGATCGGACAGGGGTCTAATGAAAAACTGTTTTTT | CASGIGQGSNEKLFF
TRBJ2-2 | few | TRBD1 | TRBV12-3/TRBV12-4 | TGTGCCAGCAGTTTAAGGCCGGGACAGGGGGCCGGGGAGCTGTTTTTT | CASSLRPGQGAGELFF
TRBJ2-7 | . | TRBD1 | TRBV12-3/TRBV12-4 | TGTGCCAGCAGCTCGGGGACAGCGACGTATCGATACGAGCAGTACTTC | CASSSGTATYRYEQYF
TRBJ2-2 | . | TRBD2 | TRBV9 | TGTGCCAGCAGCGTATTCCCGGGGGGAGACACCGGGGAGCTGTTTTTT | CASSVFPGGDTGELFF
TRBJ2-7 | few | TRBD2 | TRBV5-1 | TGCGCCAGCAGCTTGGCCGGGGGGAACTACGAGCAGTACTTC | CASSLAGGNYEQYF
TRBJ1-5 | many | . | TRBV15 | TGTGCCACCAGCAGAGATCAATCGCAGCCCCAGCATTTT | CATSRDQSQPQHF
TRBJ2-7 | few | TRBD1 | TRBV29-1 | TGCAGCGTGCGGACAGGGGTCCCCGAGCAGTACTTC | CSVRTGVPEQYF
TRBJ2-5 | many | . | TRBV12-5 | TGTGCTAGTGGTCTACAAAATGACCCTCAGGAGTACTTC | CASGLQNDPQEYF
TRBJ2-3 | few | . | TRBV2 | TGTGCCAGCAGCTGGTCAGATACGCAGTATTTT | CASSWSDTQYF
TRBJ2-3 | many | . | TRBV6-1 | TGTGCCAGCACAAACGGGGCGGGAGATACGCAGTATTTT | CASTNGAGDTQYF
TRBJ2-7 | few | . | TRBV6-2/TRBV6-3 | TGTGCCAGCAGTCCGACTAGTTACTACGAGCAGTACTTC | CASSPTSYYEQYF
TRBJ2-2 | many | . | TRBV20-1 | TGCAGTGCTAGACCTGGGAGTGGCACCGGGGAGCTGTTTTTT | CSARPGSGTGELFF
TRBJ2-1 | . | . | TRBV2 | TGTGCCAGCAGTGAAGCGAACAGGGACGGTGAGCAGTTCTTC | CASSEANRDGEQFF
TRBJ2-1 | many | TRBD1 | TRBV5-6 | TGTGCCAGCAGCCGGTACGGGGACAGAGAGCAGTTCTTC | CASSRYGDREQFF
TRBJ2-7 | many | TRBD1 | TRBV10-2 | TGCGCCAGCAGTGACCCCCGACGGGACAGGGCCGGGGGGCAGTACTTC | CASSDPRRDRAGGQYF
TRBJ2-7 | many | TRBD1 | TRBV20-1 | TGCAGTGCCCCGACAGGGGGCGAGCAGTACTTC | CSAPTGGEQYF
TRBJ2-7 | many | . | TRBV27 | TGTGCCAGCAGGACGAGCGGGCTTAGCTCCTACGAGCAGTACTTC | CASRTSGLSSYEQYF
TRBJ2-1 | few | . | TRBV6-5 | TGTGCCAGCAGTTACTCTCGCCATGAGCAGTTCTTC | CASSYSRHEQFF
TRBJ2-3 | . | . | TRBV12-3/TRBV12-4 | TGTGCCAGCACCGCGACAGGAGGGACCACAGATACGCAGTATTTT | CASTATGGTTDTQYF